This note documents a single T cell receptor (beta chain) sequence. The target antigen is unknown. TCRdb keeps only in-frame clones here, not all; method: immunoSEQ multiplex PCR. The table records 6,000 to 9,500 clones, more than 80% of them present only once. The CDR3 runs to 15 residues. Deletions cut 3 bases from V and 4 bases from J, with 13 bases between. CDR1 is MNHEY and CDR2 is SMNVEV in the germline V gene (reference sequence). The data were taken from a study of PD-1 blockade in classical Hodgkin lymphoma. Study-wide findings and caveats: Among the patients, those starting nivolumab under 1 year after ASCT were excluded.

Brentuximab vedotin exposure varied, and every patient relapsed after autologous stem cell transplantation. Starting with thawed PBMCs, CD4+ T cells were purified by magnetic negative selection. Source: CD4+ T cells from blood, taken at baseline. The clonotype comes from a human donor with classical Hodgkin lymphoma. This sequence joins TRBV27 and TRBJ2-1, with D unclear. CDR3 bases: TGTGCCAGCAGTTTGTACTCCTCCGGGTACAATGAGCAGTTCTTC. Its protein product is CASSLYSSGYNEQFF.